These 32 T cell receptor beta chains share one sample of origin, sequenced in a study of cytomegalovirus exposure and HLA in healthy donors. In the PCR, 60 Vbeta and 13 Jbeta primers were used. Only in-frame clones appear in the TCRdb table, and some are missing; sequencing was by immunoSEQ multiplex PCR. This table holds fewer than 120,000 clones, less than 85% found once. Sample: PBMCs. These receptors originate from a man aged 25 to 40 in good health and CMV-seropositive.

The chain recombines TRBV20-1 with TRBJ1-1; the D is unclear. Germline lookup yields CDR1 DFQATT and CDR2 SNEGSKA (reference sequence). The CDR3 spans 11 residues. Trimming stripped 6 bases from V and 3 bases from J, with 8 bases between. CDR3 sequence (DNA): TGCAGTGCCCTGGAGTACACTGAAGCTTTCTTT. The encoded protein is CSALEYTEAFF.

V gene TRBV28 combines with J gene TRBJ1-4; the D is unclear. V gave up 7 bases and J gave up 3 bases, with 12 bases separating them. Germline loops: CDR1 MDHEN, CDR2 SYDVKM. This CDR3 is built from 14 residues. This CDR3 is CASTPYEANEKLFF. The CDR3 DNA reads TGTGCCAGCACCCCCTATGAGGCTAATGAAAAACTGTTTTTT.

The rearrangement uses TRBV11-2 and TRBJ2-2; D is undetermined. Trimming cost V 5 bases and J 4 bases, with 11 bases left between them. Per the germline V gene, CDR1 is SGHAT and CDR2 is FQNNGV. The CDR3 contains 14 residues. In DNA, the CDR3 is TGTGCCAGCAGCGCCCGGTCGGGCACCGGGGAGCTGTTTTTT. The encoded protein is CASSARSGTGELFF.

The table lists this clone with a count of one. V usage is TRBV27 and J usage is TRBJ2-5, with D possibly TRBD2 on 7 matching bases. Trimming stripped 7 bases from V and 6 bases from J, with 18 bases between. The CDR3 runs 14 residues. The germline CDR1 and CDR2 sequences are MNHEY and SMNVEV (reference sequence). The CDR3 is CASIGGGAPQTQYF. The CDR3 DNA sequence: TGTGCCAGCATAGGAGGGGGGGCCCCGCAGACCCAGTACTTC.

This chain connects TRBV27 to TRBJ2-7; TRBD1 might be the D (6 bases). V shed 0 bases and J shed 5 bases, with 14 bases lying between them. This CDR3 comprises 15 residues. The germline V gene encodes CDR1 MNHEY and CDR2 SMNVEV (reference sequence). This CDR3 is CASSLSGGTYHEQYF. CDR3 sequence (DNA): TGTGCCAGCAGTTTATCGGGTGGGACATATCACGAGCAGTACTTC.

The chain links TRBV7-2 to TRBJ2-5, with 15 bases identical to TRBD2. The germline V gene encodes CDR1 SGHTA and CDR2 FQGNSA. Germline trimming cut 5 bases from V and 11 bases from J; bases unmatched to any gene: 9. The CDR3 has 15 residues. The CDR3 spells CASSPGLAGGWEQYF. CDR3 nucleotide sequence: TGTGCCAGCAGCCCCGGACTAGCGGGGGGGTGGGAGCAGTACTTC.

This clone was detected a few times. The chain links TRBV6-5 to TRBJ2-5, with D possibly being TRBD1 (5 bases). Germline V gene data show CDR1 as MNHEY and CDR2 as SVGAGI. The CDR3 totals 14 residues. V lost 2 bases, J lost 2 bases, and 9 bases lay in between. The CDR3 bases are TGTGCCAGCAGTTACCGGCAGGGACAAGAGACCCAGTACTTC. Protein: CASSYRQGQETQYF.

This clone was recorded once. The V and J genes are TRBV7-9 and TRBJ1-1; TRBD1 aligns across 7 bases. This CDR3 spans 16 amino acids. The junction had 14 bases not matched to a gene; V was cut back by 2 bases and J by 8 bases. The V gene's germline CDR1 is SEHNR and CDR2 FQNEAQ (reference sequence). The CDR3 DNA sequence: TGTGCCAGCAGCTTATGGACAGGTCCTCAGGGTAGGGAAGCTTTCTTT. Translating it yields CASSLWTGPQGREAFF.

This clone was observed a few times. The chain combines TRBV4-1 with TRBJ2-5, with D unclear. The CDR3 length is 14 residues. V gave up 2 bases and J gave up 5 bases, with 12 bases separating them. Germline assignment: CDR1 MGHRA and CDR2 YSYEKL. DNA for the CDR3: TGCGCCAGCAGCCAATTGGCAACCCGCGAGACCCAGTACTTC. This translates into CASSQLATRETQYF.

This clone turned up a few times. V gene TRBV11-2 combines with J gene TRBJ2-7, with a tentative D call TRBD2 (6 bases). CDR1 is SGHAT and CDR2 is FQNNGV in the germline V gene. The CDR3 covers 14 residues. The V and J ends lost 5 bases and 3 bases respectively, with 14 bases between them. The CDR3 DNA sequence: TGTGCCAGCAGCCCCCCGGCGGGGAGCTACGAGCAGTACTTC. This gives the protein CASSPPAGSYEQYF.

This chain connects TRBV7-2 to TRBJ2-5, with D hard to call. Germline V gene lookup returns CDR1 SGHTA and CDR2 FQGNSA. The CDR3 extends over 15 amino acids. Trimming left V 7 bases short and J 6 bases short, with 21 bases between. The CDR3 DNA follows: TGTGCCAGCACCTCGTCTCTTGAGGAAAGACAGACCCAGTACTTC. Its protein is CASTSSLEERQTQYF.

This clone was counted only a few times. CDR3 sequence reads: CASRQGAGGTEAFF. The CDR3 DNA follows: TGTGCCAGTAGGCAGGGGGCTGGAGGCACTGAAGCTTTCTTT. The chain uses TRBV19 and TRBJ1-1; 8 positions agree with TRBD1. Germline CDR1 reads LNHDA; CDR2 reads SQIVND (reference sequence). Unmatched junction bases numbered 7, after V lost 6 bases and J lost 4 bases. This CDR3 is built from 14 residues.

This chain joins TRBV5-5 and TRBJ2-7; the match to TRBD1 covers 7 bases. This CDR3 is built from 14 residues. CDR1 is SGHKS, CDR2 YYEKEE, per germline (reference sequence). V dropped 3 bases and J dropped 3; count of bases not matched to a gene: 6. CDR3 region: CASSSGTERYEQYF. CDR3 in DNA: TGTGCCAGCAGCTCCGGGACAGAACGCTACGAGCAGTACTTC.

The CDR3 DNA reads TGTGCCAGCAGCTTAGCGCCTAGCGGGGGGTTTAACACCGGGGAGCTGTTTTTT. Residues: CASSLAPSGGFNTGELFF. The chain employs TRBV7-6 and TRBJ2-2; TRBD2 agrees at 11 bases. This CDR3 comprises 18 residues. From germline, CDR1 is SGHVS and CDR2 FNYEAQ. The V gene end was trimmed by 0 bases and the J gene end by 2 bases; junction bases not matched to a gene: 5.

This chain links TRBV2 with TRBJ2-3; D perhaps matches TRBD2 (5 bases). The CDR3 has 15 amino acids. Per the germline V gene, CDR1 is SNHLY and CDR2 is FYNNEI. Trimming removed 8 bases from V and 0 bases from J, with 15 bases in between. CDR3 sequence reads: CASFRSGSSTDTQYF. The CDR3 DNA reads TGTGCCAGCTTTCGGAGCGGATCTAGCACAGATACGCAGTATTTT.

The V call is TRBV28, the J call TRBJ1-6; D possibly corresponds to TRBD1 (6 bases). From germline, CDR1 is MDHEN and CDR2 SYDVKM. This CDR3 has 15 amino acids. V was trimmed by 8 bases and J by 10 bases, leaving 21 bases between them. CDR3 bases: TGTGCCAGCCGCGGGGCCGGGGGGCAACGGTCACCCCTCCACTTT. Its protein product is CASRGAGGQRSPLHF.

The chain uses TRBV19 and TRBJ2-4; a weak D match, TRBD2 (6 bases). The V and J ends lost 4 bases and 1 base respectively, with 14 bases between them. Germline V gives CDR1 LNHDA, CDR2 SQIVND (reference sequence). There are 16 residues in the CDR3. CDR3: CASSRAWEAAKNIQYF. The CDR3 DNA reads as TGTGCCAGTAGTAGAGCTTGGGAGGCGGCCAAAAACATTCAGTACTTC.

V usage is TRBV28 and J usage is TRBJ1-1, with D tentatively TRBD1 (5 bases). This CDR3 spans 14 amino acids. Trimming took 5 bases from V and 3 from J, leaving 13 bases between them. Germline lookup yields CDR1 MDHEN and CDR2 SYDVKM. CDR3 residues: CASSEVGGDTEAFF. The CDR3 DNA reads as TGTGCCAGCAGTGAAGTGGGGGGGGACACTGAAGCTTTCTTT.

The gene calls are TRBV27 and TRBJ2-5, with a weak D call TRBD1 (5 bases). The J call is in doubt because the DNA end fits TRBJ2-7 better. Germline-derived CDR1 and CDR2 are MNHEY and SMNVEV (reference sequence). This CDR3 is 15 amino acids long. The CDR3 DNA is TGTGCCAGCAGTTTAGCCCAGGGATCTTTCGACGAGCAGTACTTC. Residues: CASSLAQGSFDEQYF.

The chain has TRBV28 and TRBJ2-5; the match to TRBD1 covers 10 bases. Germline loops: CDR1 MDHEN, CDR2 SYDVKM. V lost 0 bases and J lost 0; bases outside the gene matches: 4. This CDR3 is 17 amino acids long. This CDR3 reads CASSLWGTGAHQETQYF. The DNA of the CDR3 is TGTGCCAGCAGTTTATGGGGGACAGGGGCGCACCAAGAGACCCAGTACTTC.

This chain joins TRBV20-1 and TRBJ1-1; D possibly corresponds to TRBD1 (6 bases). The CDR3 is 11 residues long. Trimming took off 6 bases at V and 5 bases at J, with 10 bases between the two ends. Germline V lookup: CDR1 DFQATT, CDR2 SNEGSKA (reference sequence). The CDR3 nucleotides are TGCAGTGCAGCGAGGGGGACTGAAGCTTTCTTT. It yields the protein CSAARGTEAFF.

The chain employs TRBV4-1 and TRBJ2-3, with 8 bases lining up with TRBD2. CDR3 length: 16 residues. The V gene end was trimmed by 4 bases and the J gene end by 2 bases; junction bases not matched to a gene: 8. Germline V CDR1 and CDR2: MGHRA, YSYEKL. Here the CDR3 reads CASSPRASGPTDTQYF. The CDR3 bases are TGCGCCAGCAGCCCCCGGGCTAGCGGGCCCACAGATACGCAGTATTTT.

V gene TRBV6-4 combines with J gene TRBJ2-1; 8 bases match TRBD2. The V segment lost 8 bases and the J segment 4 bases; nucleotides outside the gene matches: 10. This CDR3 has 15 residues. Germline V CDR1 and CDR2: MRHNA, SNTAGT. The CDR3 loop is CASRVSAGDYNEQFF. The CDR3 nucleotides are TGTGCCAGCCGCGTGTCAGCGGGGGATTACAATGAGCAGTTCTTC.

The chain links TRBV11-2 to TRBJ2-7; 8 bases line up with TRBD2. J was trimmed by 3 bases and V by 7 bases; bases with no gene match: 11. The CDR3 sequence is 15 residues long. CDR1 and CDR2 (germline): SGHAT, FQNNGV. CDR3 nucleotide sequence: TGTGCCAGCACCCTCAGCGGGGGACAAAACTACGAGCAGTACTTC. Translated: CASTLSGGQNYEQYF. The entire variable domain, with the rest obtained from reference TRBV11-2 and TRBJ2-7, is as follows: EAGVAQSPRYKIIEKRQSVAFWCNPISGHATLYWYQQILGQGPKLLIQFQNNGVVDDSQLPKDRFSAERLKGVDSTLKIQPAKLEDSAVYLCASTLSGGQNYEQYFGPGTRLTVT.

This clone was seen once. The chain is built from TRBV5-4 and TRBJ1-2; possibly TRBD1 for D (6 bases). The CDR3 runs to 13 residues. Germline V CDR1 and CDR2: SGHNT, YYREEE (reference sequence). Deletions cut 3 bases from V and 4 bases from J, with 10 bases between. CDR3 sequence: CASSSGQTYGYTF. CDR3 nucleotides: TGTGCCAGCAGCTCCGGACAGACCTATGGCTACACCTTC.

This clone was detected ten times or more. The chain recombines TRBV6-4 with TRBJ2-3, with D possibly matching TRBD1 (6 bases). The V end was cut by 4 bases, the J end by 1 base, with 12 bases between. Germline V lookup: CDR1 MRHNA, CDR2 SNTAGT. The CDR3 has 15 amino acids. Here the CDR3 reads CASSGSSGGTDTQYF. DNA for the CDR3: TGTGCCAGCAGTGGATCGTCAGGGGGCACAGATACGCAGTATTTT.

The chain couples TRBV7-2 to TRBJ1-2; 7 bases match TRBD1. With V trimmed by 3 bases and J by 0 bases, 4 bases remained unmatched. The CDR3 sequence is 15 residues long. Germline V gene sequence: CDR1 SGHTA, CDR2 FQGNSA. The DNA for the CDR3 is TGTGCCAGCAGCTTGGGACAGTCTACTAACTATGGCTACACCTTC. This translates into CASSLGQSTNYGYTF.

The J gene is TRBJ1-5, the V gene TRBV10-2; 7 bases match TRBD1. CDR1 is WSHSY, CDR2 SAAADI, per germline. Trimming cost V 2 bases and J 6 bases; bases outside gene matches: 7. This CDR3 is built from 15 residues. CDR3 residues: CASSEGRGSFQPQHF. DNA of the CDR3: TGCGCCAGCAGTGAGGGCAGGGGGTCCTTTCAGCCCCAGCATTTT.

The chain employs TRBV29-1 and TRBJ2-3; possibly TRBD1 for D (6 bases). Trimming took 2 bases from V and 4 from J, leaving 16 bases between them. The CDR3 is 15 residues long. CDR1 is SQVTM, CDR2 ANQGSEA, per germline. The CDR3 region is CSVEFAGEKPDTQYF. The CDR3 nucleotides read TGCAGCGTTGAATTCGCAGGGGAGAAACCAGATACGCAGTATTTT.

CDR3 sequence (DNA): TGTGCCGGTCGACAGGGGGAATCACCCCTCCACTTT. It translates to CAGRQGESPLHF. The chain couples TRBV28 to TRBJ1-6; 9 nucleotides agree with TRBD1. This CDR3 contains 12 residues. The ends lost 11 bases at V and 10 bases at J; junction bases unmatched: 6. CDR1 and CDR2 (germline): MDHEN, SYDVKM. Looking up the rest from reference TRBV28 and TRBJ1-6 gives the full variable domain: DVKVTQSSRYLVKRTGEKVFLECVQDMDHENMFWYRQDPGLGLRLIYFSYDVKMKEKGDIPEGYSVSREKKERFSLILESASTNQTSMYLCAGRQGESPLHFGNGTRLTVT.

This chain links TRBV9 with TRBJ2-3, with 9 bases matching TRBD1. CDR1 and CDR2 from the germline V gene are SGDLS and YYNGEE. V was clipped by 0 bases and J by 5 bases; unmatched bases: 7. This CDR3 contains 16 residues. The CDR3 loop reads CASSVAPGQGRDTQYF. The CDR3 region has the DNA TGTGCCAGCAGCGTAGCGCCGGGACAGGGAAGAGATACGCAGTATTTT.

The chain has TRBV6-5 and TRBJ1-2; the D gene is possibly TRBD1 (5 bases). Germline CDR1 and CDR2: MNHEY and SVGAGI. This CDR3 comprises 14 residues. Trimming cost V 2 bases and J 7 bases, with 14 bases left between them. CDR3 DNA sequence: TGTGCCAGCAGTTACCGGGGACTGCCCGGTGGCTACACCTTC. Translation: CASSYRGLPGGYTF.